The 17 T cell receptor beta chains presented below share a single source sample, sequenced in a study of CD8 T cell repertoires and HIV-1 epitope variants. Data came from immunoSEQ multiplex PCR; TCRdb stores just in-frame clones and leaves some out. The sample holds several thousand clones, less than 70% seen once. No antigen has been identified for these receptors. Sequenced sample: cultured CD8+ T cells derived from PBMCs. Receptor source: a male donor with HIV.

This clone was counted only a few times. The chain joins TRBV27 to TRBJ2-5; 12 bases match TRBD2. V gave up 3 bases and J gave up 5 bases; unmatched junction bases: 7. The CDR3 is 16 residues long. CDR1 is MNHEY and CDR2 is SMNVEV in the germline V gene (reference sequence). Written as DNA, the CDR3 is TGTGCCAGCAGTTTTCTAGCGGGGGGGCCCGGGGAGACCCAGTACTTC. Translating gives CASSFLAGGPGETQYF.

This clone was counted a few times. The germline gene is not matched at one end of the junction; a read error may be the cause. The J gene is TRBJ1-2, the V gene TRBV5-4; D gene unclear. The CDR3 sequence is 16 residues long. Germline loops: CDR1 SGHNT, CDR2 YYREEE (reference sequence). In DNA form, the CDR3 reads TGCGCCAGCAGCCAAGATCCCGTCGAACTCGACTATGGCTACACCTTC. It is translated as CASSQDPVELDYGYTF.

This clone was found a few times. The rearrangement uses TRBV7-9 and TRBJ1-2, with D possibly TRBD1 on 6 matching bases. CDR3 length: 13 amino acids. CDR1 is SEHNR, CDR2 FQNEAQ, per germline (reference sequence). V lost 5 bases, J lost 0 bases, and 7 bases lay in between. This CDR3 is CASSRQANYGYTF. The CDR3 DNA is TGTGCCAGCAGCCGACAGGCTAACTATGGCTACACCTTC. The full variable domain, rest sourced from reference TRBV7-9 and TRBJ1-2, is DTGVSQNPRHKITKRGQNVTFRCDPISEHNRLYWYRQTLGQGPEFLTYFQNEAQLEKSRLLSDRFSAERPKGSFSTLEIQRTEQGDSAMYLCASSRQANYGYTFGSGTRLTVV.

The J gene is TRBJ2-4, the V gene TRBV6-1, with unresolved D. CDR3 length: 17 amino acids. Germline V gene sequence: CDR1 MNHNS, CDR2 SASEGT. Trimming took 3 bases from V and 0 from J, leaving 15 bases between them. The CDR3: CASSDLHQTLAKNIQYF. The CDR3 DNA reads TGTGCCAGCAGTGACCTACACCAAACTCTAGCCAAAAACATTCAGTACTTC.

The gene calls are TRBV7-6 and TRBJ2-1, with D maybe TRBD1 (8 bases). Looked up from germline, CDR1 is SGHVS and CDR2 is FNYEAQ. This CDR3 is 15 amino acids long. V was shortened by 3 bases and J by 4 bases, with 13 bases between the two germline ends. The CDR3 DNA sequence: TGTGCCAGCAGCTTGACACAGGGGGGGTACAATGAGCAGTTCTTC. It specifies CASSLTQGGYNEQFF.

By share, this clone counts as medium-sized. The genes are TRBV30 and TRBJ1-2; 8 nucleotides agree with TRBD1. Losses at the gene ends were 8 bases for V and 4 bases for J; bases not matched to a gene: 9. Looked up from germline, CDR1 is GTSNPN and CDR2 is SVGIG (reference sequence). This CDR3 is 13 amino acids long. The CDR3 sequence is CAPTGGSFYGYTF. The CDR3 coding sequence is TGTGCCCCTACAGGGGGGTCCTTCTATGGCTACACCTTC. Variable domain in full (rest from reference TRBV30 and TRBJ1-2): SQTIHQWPATLVQPVGSPLSLECTVEGTSNPNLYWYRQAAGRGLQLLFYSVGIGQISSEVPQNLSASRPQDRQFILSSKKLLLSDSGFYLCAPTGGSFYGYTFGSGTRLTVV.

The J gene is TRBJ2-7, the V gene TRBV5-6; weak D call: TRBD2 (5 bases). This CDR3 comprises 12 residues. Germline V gives CDR1 SGHDT, CDR2 YYEEEE. V dropped 0 bases and J dropped 6 bases, with 7 bases sitting between them. The CDR3 region has the DNA TGTGCCAGCAGCTTGGCGGGGTTCGAGCAGTACTTC. The encoded protein is CASSLAGFEQYF.

A few counts support this clone. This chain connects TRBV6-5 to TRBJ1-5; D unclear. Germline loops: CDR1 MNHEY, CDR2 SVGAGI. Trimming removed 6 bases from V and 4 bases from J, with 10 bases in between. This CDR3 comprises 13 residues. CDR3 in amino acids: CASSPWVNQPQHF. DNA for the CDR3: TGTGCCAGCAGCCCATGGGTGAATCAGCCCCAGCATTTT.

The J gene is TRBJ2-7, the V gene TRBV7-2; D may correspond to TRBD1 or TRBD2 (6 bases each). CDR3 length: 14 residues. Germline CDR1 reads SGHTA; CDR2 reads FQGNSA. V lost 5 bases, J lost 3 bases, and 14 bases lay in between. The CDR3 region has the DNA TGTGCCAGCAGCCAAGGGGGGCAGAGCTACGAGCAGTACTTC. Protein: CASSQGGQSYEQYF.

The J gene is TRBJ2-1, the V gene TRBV5-6; the match to TRBD2 covers 8 bases. This CDR3 region has 12 residues. Germline-derived CDR1 and CDR2 are SGHDT and YYEEEE. Germline trimming cut 2 bases from V and 12 bases from J; bases unmatched to any gene: 4. CDR3 DNA sequence: TGTGCCAGCAGCTTCGGTGGGACTAGGCAGTTCTTC. Encoded protein: CASSFGGTRQFF.

The V and J genes are TRBV27 and TRBJ1-1; D perhaps matches TRBD1 (5 bases). Deletions cut 3 bases from V and 2 bases from J, with 10 bases between. Looked up from germline, CDR1 is MNHEY and CDR2 is SMNVEV (reference sequence). The CDR3 totals 14 residues. In nucleotides, the CDR3 is TGTGCCAGCAGTTTCTCCGGACACAACACTGAAGCTTTCTTT. This codes for CASSFSGHNTEAFF.

The V and J genes are TRBV27 and TRBJ1-1, with 7 bases identical to TRBD1. With V trimmed by 5 bases and J by 1 base, 7 bases remained unmatched. Germline-derived CDR1 and CDR2 are MNHEY and SMNVEV (reference sequence). This CDR3 has 15 amino acids. CDR3 coding DNA: TGTGCCAGCAGTACATACAGGGGCTCGAACACTGAAGCTTTCTTT. Encoded protein: CASSTYRGSNTEAFF.

This chain uses TRBV9 with TRBJ2-1; 9 nucleotides line up with TRBD1. Per germline, CDR1 SGDLS and CDR2 YYNGEE. The CDR3 sequence is 16 residues long. The trim removed 4 bases at V and 4 bases at J, leaving 9 bases unmatched. CDR3 nucleotides: TGTGCCAGCAGCCCTGAGACAGGGGGTTATTACAATGAGCAGTTCTTC. Its translation: CASSPETGGYYNEQFF.

V and J are TRBV2 and TRBJ2-1, with 8 bases aligning to TRBD1. V gave up 6 bases and J gave up 2 bases; unmatched junction bases: 12. Germline CDR1 SNHLY, CDR2 FYNNEI. The CDR3 is 17 residues long. The CDR3 here is CASSSIGQGATYNEQFF. The CDR3 DNA reads TGTGCCAGCAGCTCCATCGGGCAGGGGGCCACCTACAATGAGCAGTTCTTC.

This clone was detected once. The chain employs TRBV9 and TRBJ1-3; 9 bases align to TRBD1. Germline V gives CDR1 SGDLS, CDR2 YYNGEE. Losses at the gene ends were 2 bases for V and 0 bases for J; bases not matched to a gene: 0. The CDR3 runs to 15 residues. The CDR3 region is CASSVGQGSGNTIYF. In DNA, the CDR3 is TGTGCCAGCAGCGTGGGACAGGGCTCTGGAAACACCATATATTTT. The variable domain in full, completed from reference TRBV9 and TRBJ1-3, reads DSGVTQTPKHLITATGQRVTLRCSPRSGDLSVYWYQQSLDQGLQFLIQYYNGEERAKGNILERFSAQQFPDLHSELNLSSLELGDSALYFCASSVGQGSGNTIYFGEGSWLTVV.

This clone was detected only a few times. Here the CDR3 DNA reads TGTGCCAGCAGTTTGTCTACAGGGATGGGAGAGACCCAGTACTTC. Translation: CASSLSTGMGETQYF. V and J are TRBV27 and TRBJ2-5; tentatively, D is TRBD1 (6 bases). The CDR3 sequence is 15 residues long. Looked up from germline, CDR1 is MNHEY and CDR2 is SMNVEV (reference sequence). Trimming left V 3 bases short and J 4 bases short, with 15 bases between.

The chain recombines TRBV4-3 with TRBJ2-2; D is ambiguous. This CDR3 spans 14 amino acids. V was pared by 0 bases and J by 1 base, with 3 bases between. In germline, CDR1 is LGHNA, CDR2 YSLEER. The CDR3 is CASSQDGNTGELFF. CDR3 DNA: TGCGCCAGCAGCCAAGATGGGAACACCGGGGAGCTGTTTTTT.